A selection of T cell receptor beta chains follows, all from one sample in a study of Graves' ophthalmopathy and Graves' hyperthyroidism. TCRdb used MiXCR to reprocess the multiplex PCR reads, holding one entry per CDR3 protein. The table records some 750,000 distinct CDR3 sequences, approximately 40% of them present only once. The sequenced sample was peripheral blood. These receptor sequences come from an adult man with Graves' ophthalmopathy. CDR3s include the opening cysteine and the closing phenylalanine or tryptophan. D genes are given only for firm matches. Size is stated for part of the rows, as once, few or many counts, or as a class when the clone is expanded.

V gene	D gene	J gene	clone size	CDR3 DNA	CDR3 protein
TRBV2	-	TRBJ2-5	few	TGTGCCAGCAGTACCGATCAAGAGACCCAGTACTTC	CASSTDQETQYF
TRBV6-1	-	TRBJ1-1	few	TGTGCCAGCAGAGAAGGGGCGAACACTGAAGCTTTCTTT	CASREGANTEAFF
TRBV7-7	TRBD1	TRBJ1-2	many	TGTGCCAGCAGCAAAAGGACAGGGAGGGACTATGGCTACACCTTC	CASSKRTGRDYGYTF
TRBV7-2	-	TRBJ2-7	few	TGTGCCAGCAGCCTTGGGTCCAGTGAGCAGTACTTC	CASSLGSSEQYF
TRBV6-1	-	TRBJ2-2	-	TGTGCCAGCAGTCTACCACGAGACACCGGGGAGCTGTTTTTT	CASSLPRDTGELFF
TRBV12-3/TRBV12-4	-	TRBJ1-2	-	TGTGCCAGCAGTAAGGACAGCAACTATGGCTACACCTTC	CASSKDSNYGYTF
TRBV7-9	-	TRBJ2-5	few	TGTGCCAGCAGCTTAGCGAAGGCAGGGGGGTACCAAGAGACCCAGTACTTC	CASSLAKAGGYQETQYF
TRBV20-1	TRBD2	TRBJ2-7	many	TGCAGTGCCAGGACTAGCGGGAGGGCAGACGAGCAGTACTTC	CSARTSGRADEQYF
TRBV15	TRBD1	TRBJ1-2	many	TGTGCCACCAGCAGATACGGGACAGTCTATGGCTACACCTTC	CATSRYGTVYGYTF
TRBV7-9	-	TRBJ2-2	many	TGTGCCAGCAGCTTAGCCGGGAACACCGGGGAGCTGTTTTTT	CASSLAGNTGELFF
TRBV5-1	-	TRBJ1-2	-	TGCGCCAGCAGTCCAGGGGCACTCTATGGCTACACCTTC	CASSPGALYGYTF
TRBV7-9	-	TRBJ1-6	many	TGTGCCAGCACGAGGGGGTATAATTCACCCCTCCACTTT	CASTRGYNSPLHF
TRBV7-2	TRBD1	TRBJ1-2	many	TGTGCCAGCAGCCACGGGACAGAGAGCTATGGCTACACCTTC	CASSHGTESYGYTF
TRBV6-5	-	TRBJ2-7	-	TGTGCCAGCAGTGCGCCCCGGACGGGTAACTACGAGCAGTACTTC	CASSAPRTGNYEQYF
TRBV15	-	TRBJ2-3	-	TGTGCCACCAGCAGAGATCTCGCTCAGCCTACGCAGTATTTT	CATSRDLAQPTQYF
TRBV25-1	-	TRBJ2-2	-	TGTGCCTGGACCACCTGGGGGACACTAAACACCGGGGAGCTGTTTTTT	CAWTTWGTLNTGELFF
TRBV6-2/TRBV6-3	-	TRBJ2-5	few	TGTGCCAGCAGTTACCCGACAGTTGGGCTAGAGACCCAGTACTTC	CASSYPTVGLETQYF
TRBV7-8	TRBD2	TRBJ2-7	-	TGTGCCAGCAGCCAGCGGGGTGGTACCACCTACGAGCAGTACTTC	CASSQRGGTTYEQYF
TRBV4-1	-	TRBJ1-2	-	TGCGCCAGCAGCCAAGTCCGGACAGCGGTCTATGGCTACACCTTC	CASSQVRTAVYGYTF
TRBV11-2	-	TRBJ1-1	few	TGTGCCAGCAGCTTAGCGCAGGGGCAGGACACTGAAGCTTTCTTT	CASSLAQGQDTEAFF
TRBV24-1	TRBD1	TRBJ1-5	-	TGTGCCAGCAGTACCGGGACAGGGGCCATCAGTAATCAGCCCCAGCATTTT	CASSTGTGAISNQPQHF
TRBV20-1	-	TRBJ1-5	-	TGCAGTGAAGGTTCTAATCAGCCCCAGCATTTT	CSEGSNQPQHF
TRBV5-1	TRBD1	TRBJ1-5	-	TGCGCCAGCAGCTTGGCCCCGGACAGGGACGTTAAGCCCCAGCATTTT	CASSLAPDRDVKPQHF
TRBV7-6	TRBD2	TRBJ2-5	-	TGTGCCAGCAGCTTAGGGCGGGGGGGGTTCCAAGAGACCCAGTACTTC	CASSLGRGGFQETQYF
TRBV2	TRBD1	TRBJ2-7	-	TGTGCCAGCAGTTTCCCGGACAGGGTCTACGAGCAGTACTTC	CASSFPDRVYEQYF
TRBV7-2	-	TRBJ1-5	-	TGTGCCAGCAGCTTACCAGGACGGATTTATAGCAATCAGCCCCAGCATTTT	CASSLPGRIYSNQPQHF
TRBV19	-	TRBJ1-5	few	TGTGCCAGTAGGGTTTCGAGGGTGGGAAATCAGCCCCAGCATTTT	CASRVSRVGNQPQHF
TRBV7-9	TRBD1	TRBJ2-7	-	TGTGCCAGCAGTTTATACAGGGGGCGCGGCGAGCAGTACTTC	CASSLYRGRGEQYF
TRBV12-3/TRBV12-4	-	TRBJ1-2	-	TGTGCCAGCAGTTACTCGGGACCCATGGGGGATGGCTACACCTTC	CASSYSGPMGDGYTF
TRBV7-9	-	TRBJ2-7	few	TGTGCCAGCAGCTTATCTGCTCTCCAGGGGCGGACTTACGAGCAGTACTTC	CASSLSALQGRTYEQYF
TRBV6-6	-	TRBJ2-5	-	TGTGCCAGCAGTTATGGGGTTCTGGAGACCCAGTACTTC	CASSYGVLETQYF
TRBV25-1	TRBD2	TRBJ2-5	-	TGTGCCAGCAGTGCGCGACTAGCGGAGACCCAGTACTTC	CASSARLAETQYF
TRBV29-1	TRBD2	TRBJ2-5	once	TGCAGCTTGAGCGGGGGGACCACCCAGTACTTC	CSLSGGTTQYF
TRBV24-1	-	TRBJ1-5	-	TGTGCCAGCAGTTTCATCGGAGGGAACGGCAATCAGCCCCAGCATTTT	CASSFIGGNGNQPQHF
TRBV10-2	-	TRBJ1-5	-	TGCGCCAGCAGTGCCAACCAGGGTTGGAATCAGCCCCAGCATTTT	CASSANQGWNQPQHF
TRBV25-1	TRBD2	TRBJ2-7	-	TGTGCCAGCAGTGGTAGCGGGGGCCTTTACGAGCAGTACTTC	CASSGSGGLYEQYF
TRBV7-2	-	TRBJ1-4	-	TGTGCCAGCAGCTCTACAGGCGGGACTAAGAAGCGAAAACTGTTTTTT	CASSSTGGTKKRKLFF
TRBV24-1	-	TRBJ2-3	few	TGTGCCACCAGTGATTCGGGACGGGTCGGAGATACGCAGTATTTT	CATSDSGRVGDTQYF
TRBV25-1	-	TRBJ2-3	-	TGTGCCAGCAGCCACCCCTCCACAGATACGCAGTATTTT	CASSHPSTDTQYF
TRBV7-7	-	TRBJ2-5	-	TGTGCCAGCAGCACCACAAAAGGGACTTCCCCGGAGACCCAGTACTTC	CASSTTKGTSPETQYF
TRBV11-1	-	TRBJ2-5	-	TGTGCCAGCAGCCCTGAGGGGGGACAGCAAGAGACCCAGTACTTC	CASSPEGGQQETQYF
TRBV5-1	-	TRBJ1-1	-	TGCGCCAGCATGCGGACAGCCAACACTGAAGCTTTCTTT	CASMRTANTEAFF
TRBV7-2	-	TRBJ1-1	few	TGTGCCAGCAGCCCGACAGTGAGCACTGAAGCTTTCTTT	CASSPTVSTEAFF
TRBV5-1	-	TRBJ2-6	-	TGCGCCAGCAGCTCGGGACGGACTCCGGGGGCCAACGTCCTGACTTTC	CASSSGRTPGANVLTF